This TCR beta chain was sequenced for a study of blood T cell repertoires in COVID-19. The authors' processing: By means of reference gene primer amplification, nucleated cell counts were estimated. Profiled with immunoSEQ multiplex PCR; TCRdb holds only in-frame clones, not every one. V and J calls and clone size are those listed in that table; D and trimming were worked out from the DNA. The sample consists of over 250,000 clones, 80% to 90% of them appearing once. This CDR3 comprises 15 residues. The J segment lost 2 bases and the V segment lost 1 base, leaving 3 bases of the junction unmatched. From germline, CDR1 is LNHNV and CDR2 YYDKDF (reference sequence). This clone turned up a few times.

The chain employs TRBV15 and TRBJ2-7; 9 bases line up with TRBD1. The source material was PBMCs or T cells enriched from blood (not recorded which). The TCR was taken from a woman in her twenties or thirties who had recovered from COVID-19. CDR3 DNA: TGTGCCACCAGCAGAGGGGACAGGGAGACCTACGAGCAGTACTTC. Encoded protein: CATSRGDRETYEQYF.